A single sample gave rise to the 19 T cell receptor beta chains below, sequenced in a study of blood T cell repertoires in COVID-19. Measured with immunoSEQ multiplex PCR; TCRdb has only the in-frame clones, and not every one. Of roughly 59,000 clones in the sample, 70% to 80% were seen once. The sample was peripheral blood. Receptor source: an elderly man with acute or convalescent COVID-19.

The V and J genes are TRBV11-3 and TRBJ1-4; D not certain. There are 17 residues in the CDR3. CDR1 SGHNT and CDR2 YENEEA come from the germline V gene. V was clipped by 4 bases and J by 4 bases, with 19 bases between them. This CDR3 is CASSSPPGREVNEKLFF. The CDR3 nucleotides read TGTGCCAGCAGCTCACCTCCAGGTAGGGAGGTTAATGAAAAACTGTTTTTT.

The chain combines TRBV5-1 with TRBJ1-1; D possibly corresponds to TRBD1 (6 bases). V dropped 0 bases and J dropped 6 bases, with 15 bases sitting between them. The CDR3 extends over 15 amino acids. Per the germline V gene, CDR1 is SGHRS and CDR2 is YFSETQ. The DNA for the CDR3 is TGCGCCAGCAGCTTGGCGAGTCTAGAGGGGGCTGAAGCTTTCTTT. Its translation is CASSLASLEGAEAFF.

This clone was observed a few times. The chain recombines TRBV4-1 with TRBJ2-1; 10 bases map to TRBD2. Germline CDR1 and CDR2: MGHRA and YSYEKL. CDR3 length equals 16 residues. V lost 0 bases to trimming and J lost 9 bases; unmatched junction nucleotides: 8. The CDR3 DNA reads TGCGCCAGCAGCCAAGATTGGGCTAGCGGGGGAGGTGAGCAGTTCTTC. Translating gives CASSQDWASGGGEQFF.

The chain couples TRBV15 to TRBJ1-5; the D gene is possibly TRBD1 (5 bases). The CDR3 is made up of 15 amino acids. The germline CDR1 and CDR2 sequences are LNHNV and YYDKDF (reference sequence). Between the trimmed V and J ends, which lost 0 bases and 5 bases, there was a span of 11 bases. This chain's CDR3 is CATSRDKGVHQPQHF. DNA of the CDR3: TGTGCCACCAGCAGAGATAAAGGGGTGCATCAGCCCCAGCATTTT.

This clone showed up just a few times. The CDR3, as DNA: TGTGCCAGCAGCTGGGACAGGGATAATTCACCCCTCCACTTT. It translates to CASSWDRDNSPLHF. V usage is TRBV5-4 and J usage is TRBJ1-6; 9 bases are a match to TRBD1. Germline V gives CDR1 SGHNT, CDR2 YYREEE (reference sequence). This CDR3 spans 14 amino acids. The ends lost 3 bases at V and 5 bases at J; junction bases unmatched: 0.

The V call is TRBV10-1, the J call TRBJ2-3; 8 bases agree with TRBD2. The CDR3 is 20 amino acids. The germline gives CDR1 WNHNN, CDR2 SYGVQD (reference sequence). The J segment lost 5 bases and the V segment lost 0 bases, leaving 19 bases of the junction unmatched. The CDR3 protein is CASSESWDKGLANPRDTQYF. The CDR3 bases are TGCGCCAGCAGTGAGTCATGGGACAAAGGACTAGCCAACCCACGAGATACGCAGTATTTT.

This clone was observed a handful of times. The chain carries TRBV7-8 and TRBJ2-1; 15 bases match TRBD2. The CDR3 runs 18 residues. From germline, CDR1 is SGHVS and CDR2 FQNEAQ. J lost 0 bases, V lost 5 bases, and 5 bases had no gene match. CDR3 in amino acids: CASSQGLAGGPSYNEQFF. In DNA form, the CDR3 reads TGTGCCAGCAGCCAGGGACTAGCGGGGGGCCCCTCCTACAATGAGCAGTTCTTC.

The V and J genes are TRBV7-2 and TRBJ2-7, with 7 bases matching TRBD1. V lost 1 base to trimming and J lost 0 bases; unmatched junction nucleotides: 0. The CDR3 length is 14 residues. Germline CDR1 reads SGHTA; CDR2 reads FQGNSA. The CDR3: CASSLGTGSYEQYF. The CDR3, as DNA: TGTGCCAGCAGCTTAGGGACAGGCTCCTACGAGCAGTACTTC.

The chain links TRBV9 to TRBJ2-5; TRBD2 aligns across 9 bases. J gave up 2 bases and V 0 bases, and 5 bases lay outside the gene matches. CDR1 and CDR2 from the germline V gene are SGDLS and YYNGEE. This CDR3 region has 16 residues. For the CDR3, the DNA is TGTGCCAGCAGCGTAGTTGATAGCGGGGGACAAGAGACCCAGTACTTC. Its translation is CASSVVDSGGQETQYF. Combining the CDR3 with reference TRBV9 and TRBJ2-5 gives the whole variable domain DSGVTQTPKHLITATGQRVTLRCSPRSGDLSVYWYQQSLDQGLQFLIQYYNGEERAKGNILERFSAQQFPDLHSELNLSSLELGDSALYFCASSVVDSGGQETQYFGPGTRLLVL.

The V and J genes are TRBV7-2 and TRBJ1-5; D remains ambiguous. The CDR3 contains 15 residues. Germline assignment: CDR1 SGHTA and CDR2 FQGNSA. V lost 5 bases to trimming and J lost 7 bases, with 18 bases between them. The CDR3, as DNA: TGTGCCAGCAGCCTCCGGGAAGGCCTCAACCAGCCCCAGCATTTT. Its protein is CASSLREGLNQPQHF.

The chain joins TRBV7-2 to TRBJ2-1; 9 bases fit TRBD2. V shed 5 bases, J shed 6 bases, and the junction held 5 bases outside the gene matches. The germline CDR1 and CDR2 sequences are SGHTA and FQGNSA. The CDR3 contains 14 residues. The CDR3 DNA reads as TGTGCCAGCAGCGGGCGGGGGGGTTTCAATGAGCAGTTCTTC. Residues: CASSGRGGFNEQFF.

The chain links TRBV9 to TRBJ1-2; 7 positions match TRBD1. Germline trimming cut 3 bases from V and 3 bases from J; bases unmatched to any gene: 8. CDR3 length equals 15 residues. Germline V gives CDR1 SGDLS, CDR2 YYNGEE. CDR3 nucleotides: TGTGCCAGCAGCGGAAGACAGGGATGGGACTATGGCTACACCTTC. Translation: CASSGRQGWDYGYTF.

This clone was counted once. This chain joins TRBV21-1 and TRBJ2-7; whether TRBD1, the table's D call, matches the DNA was not checked. TRBV21-1 constitutes a pseudogene. The CDR3 loop spans 15 amino acids. The CDR3, as DNA: TGTGCCAGCACCTATGGGACAGGTCGGTCCTACGAGCAGTACTTC. Its translation: CASTYGTGRSYEQYF.

This clone was recorded only once. The chain links TRBV2 to TRBJ2-7, with TRBD1 as a possible D gene (6 bases). V lost 4 bases to trimming and J lost 0 bases, with 13 bases between them. Germline V CDR1 and CDR2: SNHLY, FYNNEI. CDR3 length equals 15 residues. CDR3 sequence (DNA): TGTGCCAGCAGTGCTAACAGGGAATTCTCCTACGAGCAGTACTTC. Translation gives CASSANREFSYEQYF.

The gene calls are TRBV18 and TRBJ2-5; maybe TRBD1 (6 bases). The V and J ends lost 3 bases and 5 bases respectively, with 10 bases between them. The CDR3 length is 13 residues. The germline gives CDR1 KGHSH, CDR2 LQKENI. CDR3 protein: CASSPLQGETQYF. CDR3 sequence (DNA): TGTGCCAGCTCACCTCTACAGGGTGAGACCCAGTACTTC.

This sequence joins TRBV7-8 and TRBJ2-1, with D unclear. CDR3 length: 13 amino acids. CDR1 is SGHVS, CDR2 FQNEAQ, per germline. V was pared by 0 bases and J by 9 bases, with 9 bases between. The CDR3 DNA reads as TGTGCCAGCAGCTTAGCCCCTCTTCTTGAGCAGTTCTTC. As protein: CASSLAPLLEQFF.

The genes are TRBV30 and TRBJ1-3; 12 bases are a match to TRBD1. The germline V gene encodes CDR1 GTSNPN and CDR2 SVGIG (reference sequence). The CDR3 spans 15 residues. V was clipped by 2 bases and J by 8 bases; unmatched bases: 7. CDR3 in amino acids: CAWSMGQGAGDTIYF. The CDR3 region has the DNA TGTGCCTGGAGTATGGGACAGGGGGCAGGAGACACCATATATTTT.

The chain couples TRBV7-9 to TRBJ1-6; 7 nucleotides line up with TRBD1. CDR1 and CDR2 from the germline V gene are SEHNR and FQNEAQ (reference sequence). The CDR3 spans 14 residues. J lost 7 bases, V lost 3 bases, and 3 bases had no gene match. This CDR3 reads CASSFETGNSPLHF. CDR3 nucleotide sequence: TGTGCCAGCAGCTTCGAGACAGGGAATTCACCCCTCCACTTT.

This chain uses TRBV7-6 with TRBJ1-1; D is unresolved. The ends were cut back, 1 base at V and 3 bases at J, with 6 bases in the middle. The CDR3 loop spans 13 amino acids. Germline CDR1 and CDR2: SGHVS and FNYEAQ. The CDR3 protein is CASSLVVDTEAFF. CDR3 nucleotide sequence: TGTGCCAGCAGCTTAGTAGTGGACACTGAAGCTTTCTTT. The full variable domain, rest sourced from reference TRBV7-6 and TRBJ1-1, is GAGVSQSPRYKVTKRGQDVALRCDPISGHVSLYWYRQALGQGPEFLTYFNYEAQQDKSGLPNDRFSAERPEGSISTLTIQRTEQRDSAMYRCASSLVVDTEAFFGQGTRLTVV.